Listed below are T cell receptor beta chains from one sample, sequenced in a study of blood T cell repertoires in COVID-19. TCRdb's copy holds only in-frame clones and misses some; the assay was immunoSEQ multiplex PCR. The table includes fewer than 110,000 clones, roughly nine tenths detected once. Sequenced sample: peripheral blood. The receptor source for this set is a woman aged 60-70 years with acute or convalescent COVID-19. The CDR3 runs from the conserved cysteine through the conserved F or W. Each record gives: CDR3 protein, CDR3 DNA, clone size, V gene, D gene, J gene. A D gene is named only where the DNA matches it firmly. The size entry is marked missing in some rows and otherwise reads once, few, many or a size class.

CASSTTGVGQPQHF	TGTGCCAGCAGCACCACAGGGGTTGGACAGCCCCAGCATTTT	-	TRBV9	TRBD1	TRBJ1-5
CASSLEAGGQETQYF	TGTGCCAGCAGCTTGGAGGCAGGGGGCCAAGAGACCCAGTACTTC	-	TRBV5-8	TRBD1	TRBJ2-5
CASRRPEGTYGYTF	TGTGCCAGTAGGCGTCCGGAGGGCACCTATGGCTACACCTTC	once	TRBV19	-	TRBJ1-2
CATSAVGQGGDGYTF	TGTGCCACCAGTGCCGTGGGACAGGGCGGTGATGGCTACACCTTC	-	TRBV24-1	TRBD1	TRBJ1-2
CASSLKGQGATEAFF	TGTGCCAGCAGCTTGAAGGGACAGGGAGCGACTGAAGCTTTCTTT	-	TRBV5-4	TRBD1	TRBJ1-1
CASRPTGGRGYGYTF	TGTGCCAGCAGACCTACAGGGGGAAGGGGCTATGGCTACACCTTC	-	TRBV27	TRBD1	TRBJ1-2
CASTLRQGTNQPQHF	TGTGCCAGTACCCTACGACAGGGAACCAATCAGCCCCAGCATTTT	-	TRBV19	TRBD1	TRBJ1-5
CASSSLTGGLVYGYTF	TGTGCCAGCAGCTCTCTTACAGGGGGCCTGGTCTATGGCTACACCTTC	-	TRBV11-2	TRBD1	TRBJ1-2
CASSLLGLSGNEKLFF	TGCGCCAGCAGCTTGCTTGGGTTATCGGGTAATGAAAAACTGTTTTTT	-	TRBV5-1	-	TRBJ1-4
CASRLTGTGELFF	TGTGCCAGCAGATTAACAGGCACCGGGGAGCTGTTTTTT	-	TRBV28	-	TRBJ2-2
CASSSGQGATLSGANVLTF	TGTGCCAGCAGCTCGGGACAGGGGGCCACACTTTCTGGGGCCAACGTCCTGACTTTC	-	TRBV5-8	TRBD1	TRBJ2-6
CATSRSLAGERKTGELFF	TGTGCCACCAGCCGATCGTTAGCGGGAGAAAGGAAAACCGGGGAGCTGTTTTTT	-	TRBV24-1	TRBD2	TRBJ2-2
CASSIGTSGSTDTQYF	TGTGCCAGCAGCATCGGCACTAGCGGAAGTACAGATACGCAGTATTTT	once	TRBV11-3	TRBD2	TRBJ2-3
CASIPDPLRGHEQFF	TGTGCCAGCATCCCCGACCCACTAAGAGGGCATGAGCAGTTCTTC	-	TRBV2	-	TRBJ2-1
CASSVTSGVNEQFF	TGCGCCAGCAGCGTGACTAGCGGGGTTAATGAGCAGTTCTTC	-	TRBV5-1	TRBD2	TRBJ2-1
CASSQTSAYSEQYF	TGCGCCAGCAGCCAGACTAGTGCCTATAGCGAGCAGTACTTC	-	TRBV4-1	-	TRBJ2-7
CASSLTGKTNTEAFF	TGCGCCAGCAGCTTGACGGGTAAGACTAACACTGAAGCTTTCTTT	-	TRBV5-1	-	TRBJ1-1
CASSQILGLAGGPDTQYF	TGCGCCAGCAGCCAAATTCTAGGACTAGCGGGAGGTCCAGATACGCAGTATTTT	-	TRBV4-1	TRBD2	TRBJ2-3
CASRAGQGLSYNEQFF	TGTGCCAGCAGGGCGGGACAGGGATTATCTTACAATGAGCAGTTCTTC	-	TRBV6-6	TRBD1	TRBJ2-1
CASSGQGGQPQHF	TGTGCCAGTAGCGGACAGGGGGGTCAGCCCCAGCATTTT	-	TRBV19	TRBD1	TRBJ1-5
CASTGAYEQYF	TGTGCCAGCACAGGGGCCTACGAGCAGTACTTC	-	TRBV2	-	TRBJ2-7
CASSLRQGQQPQHF	TGTGCCAGCAGTTTAAGACAGGGACAACAGCCCCAGCATTTT	-	TRBV28	TRBD1	TRBJ1-5
CASSPDRDTEAFF	TGTGCCAGCAGTCCGGACAGGGACACTGAAGCTTTCTTT	-	TRBV6-5	TRBD1	TRBJ1-1
CASSPQAAGIDEKLFF	TGCGCCAGCAGCCCGCAGGCGGCAGGGATCGATGAAAAACTGTTTTTT	-	TRBV5-1	-	TRBJ1-4
CASSIMSPGRDLNYGYTF	TGTGCCAGTAGTATAATGAGTCCGGGGAGAGACCTTAACTATGGCTACACCTTC	-	TRBV19	-	TRBJ1-2
CASSEALQGSQPQHF	TGTGCCAGCAGTGAAGCGCTTCAGGGAAGTCAGCCCCAGCATTTT	many	TRBV6-1	-	TRBJ1-5
CASREIRGPYGYTF	TGTGCCAGCAGGGAGATCCGAGGGCCTTATGGCTACACCTTC	-	TRBV6-5	-	TRBJ1-2
CAISGGGAYEQYF	TGTGCCATCAGTGGGGGGGGTGCATACGAGCAGTACTTC	-	TRBV10-3	TRBD2	TRBJ2-7
CASSIASGGAYYGYTF	TGTGCCAGTAGTATAGCATCAGGGGGAGCATACTATGGCTACACCTTC	-	TRBV19	TRBD1	TRBJ1-2
CAISGTGSNQPQHF	TGTGCCATCAGTGGGACAGGTAGTAATCAGCCCCAGCATTTT	-	TRBV10-3	TRBD1	TRBJ1-5
CASSNDRERYGYTF	TGTGCCAGCAGTAATGACAGGGAACGCTATGGCTACACCTTC	-	TRBV28	TRBD1	TRBJ1-2
CASSLGGTGNTEAFF	TGTGCCAGCAGTTTAGGCGGGACAGGGAACACTGAAGCTTTCTTT	-	TRBV28	TRBD1	TRBJ1-1
CASSLIGVRQKLFF	TGTGCCAGCAGCTTAATCGGGGTTCGGCAAAAACTGTTTTTT	-	TRBV7-2	-	TRBJ1-4
CASSSQGAVYGYTF	TGTGCCAGCAGCTCCCAGGGGGCGGTTTATGGCTACACCTTC	-	TRBV5-4	TRBD1	TRBJ1-2
CASSASTGEYGYTF	TGTGCCAGCAGCGCCTCGACAGGGGAGTATGGCTACACCTTC	-	TRBV9	TRBD1	TRBJ1-2
CASSIMTSGRARETQYF	TGTGCCAGTAGTATCATGACTAGCGGGAGGGCCCGAGAGACCCAGTACTTC	-	TRBV19	TRBD2	TRBJ2-5
CASSPGSVPETQYF	TGTGCCAGCAGCCCTGGGAGTGTCCCAGAGACCCAGTACTTC	many	TRBV5-6	-	TRBJ2-5
CASSLTRSSYNEQFF	TGCGCCAGCAGCTTGACTAGGAGCTCCTACAATGAGCAGTTCTTC	-	TRBV5-1	-	TRBJ2-1